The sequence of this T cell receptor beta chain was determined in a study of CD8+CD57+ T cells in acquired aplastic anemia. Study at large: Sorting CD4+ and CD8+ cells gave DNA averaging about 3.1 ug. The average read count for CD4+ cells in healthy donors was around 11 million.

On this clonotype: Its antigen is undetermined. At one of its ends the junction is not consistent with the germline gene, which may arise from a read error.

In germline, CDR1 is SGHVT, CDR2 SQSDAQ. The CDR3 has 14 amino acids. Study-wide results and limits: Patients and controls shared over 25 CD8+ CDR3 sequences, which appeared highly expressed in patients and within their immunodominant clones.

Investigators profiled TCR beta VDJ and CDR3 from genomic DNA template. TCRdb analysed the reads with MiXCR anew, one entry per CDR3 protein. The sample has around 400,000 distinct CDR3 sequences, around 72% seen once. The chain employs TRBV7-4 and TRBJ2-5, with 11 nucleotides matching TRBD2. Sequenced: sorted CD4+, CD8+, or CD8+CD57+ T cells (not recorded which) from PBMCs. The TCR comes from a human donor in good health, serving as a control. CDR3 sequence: CASSRLAGMETQYF. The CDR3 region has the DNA TGCGCCAGCAGCAGACTAGCGGGGATGGAGACCCAGTACTTC. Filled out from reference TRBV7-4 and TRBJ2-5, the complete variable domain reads GAGVSQSPRYKVAKRGRDVALRCDSISGHVTLYWYRQTLGQGSEVLTYSQSDAQRDKSGRPSGRFSAERPERSVSTLKIQRTEQGDSAVYLCASSRLAGMETQYFGPGTRLLVL.